A selection of T cell receptor beta chains follows, all from one sample in a study of low-dose radiotherapy and immunotherapy resistance in tumors. Via MiXCR, TCRdb re-called the reads, giving one row per CDR3 protein. The repertoire holds about 80,000 distinct CDR3 sequences, with around a sixth as singletons. Source: PBMCs, taken after low-dose radiotherapy plus immunotherapy. Every receptor here comes from a male donor with prostate cancer. Each CDR3 is given with its conserved first and last residue. The order of the fields is D gene, V gene, J gene, clone size, CDR3 protein, CDR3 DNA. A D gene is named only where the DNA matches it firmly. Rows may omit the clone size; those that give it use once, few, many or a size class.

TRBD1,TRBV7-9,TRBJ1-5,-,CASSPGQGIQPQHF,TGTGCCAGCAGCCCCGGACAGGGGATTCAGCCCCAGCATTTT
-,TRBV5-1,TRBJ2-7,many,CASSPNADRTNEQYF,TGCGCCAGCAGCCCGAACGCAGATCGGACCAACGAGCAGTACTTC
-,TRBV19,TRBJ2-3,many,CASSIGNRVTDTQYF,TGTGCCAGTAGTATAGGAAACAGAGTCACAGATACGCAGTATTTT
-,TRBV12-3/TRBV12-4,TRBJ2-5,many,CASSFNYQETQYF,TGTGCCAGCAGTTTTAACTACCAAGAGACCCAGTACTTC
-,TRBV10-2,TRBJ2-4,many,CASSFDGVGGIQYF,TGCGCCAGCAGTTTTGACGGGGTAGGGGGAATTCAGTACTTC
TRBD1,TRBV5-5,TRBJ1-1,many,CASSLTGASEAFF,TGTGCCAGCAGCTTGACAGGGGCGAGTGAAGCTTTCTTT
-,TRBV29-1,TRBJ2-5,many,CSVRRETQYF,TGCAGCGTTCGCCGGGAGACCCAGTACTTC
TRBD2,TRBV5-1,TRBJ2-1,-,CASSLVLAGVNEQFF,TGCGCCAGCAGCTTGGTACTAGCGGGAGTCAATGAGCAGTTCTTC
TRBD1,TRBV19,TRBJ1-5,many,CASSITPPGGNQPQHF,TGTGCCAGTAGTATTACCCCGCCAGGGGGTAATCAGCCCCAGCATTTT
TRBD2,TRBV7-3,TRBJ2-3,many,CASSFAGTNTDTQYF,TGTGCCAGCAGCTTCGCCGGGACTAACACAGATACGCAGTATTTT
-,TRBV27,TRBJ1-1,many,CASSQGDLLNTEAFF,TGTGCCAGCTCACAGGGAGACCTACTGAACACTGAAGCTTTCTTT
-,TRBV29-1,TRBJ2-5,many,CSVEGRYQETQYF,TGCAGCGTTGAGGGCAGGTACCAAGAGACCCAGTACTTC
TRBD2,TRBV19,TRBJ2-2,many,CASRRAGVDTGELFF,TGTGCCAGTAGAAGAGCGGGAGTTGATACCGGGGAGCTGTTTTTT
-,TRBV7-2,TRBJ2-1,many,CASSPGTPHNEQFF,TGTGCCAGCAGTCCCGGGACACCTCACAATGAGCAGTTCTTC
TRBD2,TRBV29-1,TRBJ2-1,many,CSVDAGTSYNEQFF,TGCAGCGTTGACGCCGGGACTAGCTACAATGAGCAGTTCTTC
-,TRBV18,TRBJ2-3,-,CASSPNQESTDTQYF,TGTGCCAGCTCACCAAATCAGGAGAGCACAGATACGCAGTATTTT
-,TRBV4-1,TRBJ1-1,many,CASSEGTNTEAFF,TGCGCCAGCAGCGAGGGAACAAACACTGAAGCTTTCTTT
-,TRBV5-8,TRBJ2-1,-,CASSLFRGSNEQFF,TGTGCCAGCAGCTTATTTCGCGGTAGCAATGAGCAGTTCTTC
TRBD1,TRBV12-3/TRBV12-4,TRBJ2-1,many,CASSSTGNPYNEQFF,TGTGCCAGCAGTTCGACAGGGAATCCCTACAATGAGCAGTTCTTC
TRBD2,TRBV9,TRBJ2-5,many,CASSPGGLATQYF,TGTGCCAGCAGTCCAGGGGGACTAGCTACCCAGTACTTC
TRBD2,TRBV9,TRBJ2-3,few,CASSVTSGRTDTQYF,TGTGCCAGCAGCGTGACTAGCGGGAGAACAGATACGCAGTATTTT
-,TRBV28,TRBJ1-2,-,CASSPTQETMILNYGHTF,TGTGCCAGCAGTCCGACCCAGGAAACGATGATCTTAAACTATGGCCACACCTTC
-,TRBV28,TRBJ2-5,many,CASSLTISFPQYF,TGTGCCAGCAGTTTAACTATCAGCTTCCCCCAGTACTTC
-,TRBV4-1,TRBJ2-2,many,CASSHRVFGETGGELFF,TGCGCCAGCAGCCACAGGGTGTTTGGCGAGACGGGCGGGGAGCTGTTTTTT
-,TRBV28,TRBJ1-6,many,CASRTTGPDNSPLHF,TGTGCCAGCAGGACCACAGGGCCGGATAATTCACCCCTCCACTTT
TRBD2,TRBV5-6,TRBJ2-7,many,CASSLSPREAYEQYF,TGTGCCAGCAGCTTGTCACCGCGGGAGGCCTACGAGCAGTACTTC
TRBD1,TRBV6-2/TRBV6-3,TRBJ2-4,few,CASSYRQGQRNIQYF,TGTGCCAGCAGTTACCGGCAGGGACAGAGAAACATTCAGTACTTC
-,TRBV30,TRBJ2-1,many,CAWKGYRNNEQFF,TGTGCCTGGAAAGGCTACCGAAACAATGAGCAGTTCTTC
-,TRBV7-2,TRBJ2-7,few,CASSPSPVVHEQYF,TGTGCCAGCAGCCCATCACCGGTAGTCCACGAGCAGTACTTC
-,TRBV6-5,TRBJ2-6,many,CASSYSFTAAGANVLTF,TGTGCCAGCAGTTACTCTTTTACCGCTGCTGGGGCCAACGTCCTGACTTTC
-,TRBV20-1,TRBJ2-1,many,CSARGQERFSYNEQFF,TGCAGTGCTCGCGGGCAGGAGAGATTCTCGTACAATGAGCAGTTCTTC
-,TRBV29-1,TRBJ2-7,many,CSVDLGHEQYF,TGCAGCGTTGACTTGGGACACGAGCAGTACTTC
-,TRBV2,TRBJ1-5,-,CASSFPGEGSQHF,TGTGCCAGCAGCTTTCCGGGAGAGGGGTCCCAGCATTTT
-,TRBV2,TRBJ1-6,-,CASSDRGSYNSPLHF,TGTGCCAGCAGTGATAGGGGCTCCTATAATTCACCCCTCCACTTT
-,TRBV10-3,TRBJ1-5,many,CAISESPVSGLSQPQHF,TGTGCCATCAGTGAGTCCCCCGTATCGGGCCTAAGTCAGCCCCAGCATTTT
-,TRBV19,TRBJ2-3,many,CASSIGVLDTQYF,TGTGCCAGTAGTATCGGTGTTTTGGATACGCAGTATTTT
-,TRBV28,TRBJ1-5,many,CASSKGGSNQPQHF,TGTGCCAGCAGTAAAGGGGGAAGCAATCAGCCCCAGCATTTT
-,TRBV27,TRBJ2-5,few,CASSAGRQETQYF,TGTGCCAGCAGTGCGGGACGGCAAGAGACCCAGTACTTC
-,TRBV5-1,TRBJ1-5,few,CASSLGGTDQPQHF,TGCGCCAGCAGCTTGGGCGGAACCGATCAGCCCCAGCATTTT
TRBD2,TRBV5-1,TRBJ2-1,many,CASSLVSGSSYNEQFF,TGTGCCAGCAGCTTAGTCAGCGGGAGCTCCTACAATGAGCAGTTCTTC
-,TRBV28,TRBJ1-3,many,CASHTGYSGNTIYF,TGTGCCAGCCATACCGGATACTCTGGAAACACCATATATTTT
TRBD2,TRBV12-3/TRBV12-4,TRBJ2-3,many,CASSFSGSGDTQYF,TGTGCCAGCAGCTTTAGCGGGAGTGGGGATACGCAGTATTTT
-,TRBV2,TRBJ2-2,many,CASSSNIAQMELFF,TGTGCCAGCAGTTCTAATATAGCGCAGATGGAGCTGTTTTTT
-,TRBV20-1,TRBJ2-1,few,CSAPSLGNEQFF,TGCAGTGCTCCATCGCTGGGGAATGAGCAGTTCTTC
TRBD1,TRBV5-1,TRBJ2-1,many,CATSSGTGFIEQFF,TGCGCCACATCTTCCGGGACAGGGTTCATTGAGCAGTTCTTC
TRBD2,TRBV6-1,TRBJ2-1,few,CASEAGGSYNEQFF,TGTGCCAGCGAGGCGGGGGGGTCCTACAATGAGCAGTTCTTC
-,TRBV4-3,TRBJ2-7,many,CASSQARGVYEQYF,TGCGCCAGCAGCCAAGCGCGGGGTGTCTACGAGCAGTACTTC
-,TRBV7-2,TRBJ1-1,many,CASSSQENTEAFF,TGTGCCAGCAGCTCACAGGAGAACACTGAAGCTTTCTTT
TRBD2,TRBV4-3,TRBJ2-1,many,CASSQELAEYNEQFF,TGCGCCAGCAGCCAAGAACTAGCGGAGTACAATGAGCAGTTCTTC
TRBD2,TRBV27,TRBJ2-7,-,CASSGLAGGYEQYF,TGTGCCAGCAGCGGACTAGCGGGAGGTTACGAGCAGTACTTC
-,TRBV6-2/TRBV6-3,TRBJ2-6,many,CASSEIVGSGANVLTF,TGTGCCAGCAGTGAAATCGTGGGCTCTGGGGCCAACGTCCTGACTTTC
TRBD1,TRBV9,TRBJ2-1,many,CASSEGQGSYNEQFF,TGTGCCAGCAGCGAGGGACAGGGCTCCTACAATGAGCAGTTCTTC
TRBD1,TRBV7-9,TRBJ1-4,many,CASSHSGGREKLFF,TGTGCCAGCAGCCATTCAGGGGGCCGGGAAAAACTGTTTTTT
TRBD2,TRBV28,TRBJ2-7,many,CASSPPGLAGVSSYEQYF,TGTGCCAGCAGTCCTCCCGGACTAGCGGGAGTAAGCTCCTACGAGCAGTACTTC
-,TRBV2,TRBJ2-5,many,CASSSAGAETQYF,TGTGCCAGCAGTTCAGCGGGTGCAGAGACCCAGTACTTC
TRBD2,TRBV24-1,TRBJ2-1,-,CATGTNLGTSAYNEQFF,TGTGCCACCGGGACTAACCTCGGGACCTCGGCCTACAATGAGCAGTTCTTC
-,TRBV20-1,TRBJ2-3,many,CSAPEGGTTTDTQYF,TGCAGTGCTCCGGAAGGGGGTACTACCACAGATACGCAGTATTTT
TRBD1,TRBV28,TRBJ2-5,many,CASRQGLETQYF,TGTGCCAGTCGACAGGGTTTAGAGACCCAGTACTTC
-,TRBV28,TRBJ1-3,many,CASSSPGGSLTAGNTIYF,TGTGCCAGCAGTTCGCCGGGGGGGTCCTTAACGGCGGGAAACACCATATATTTT